This T cell receptor (beta chain) was sequenced in a study of blood T cell repertoires in COVID-19. Per the original data handling: Amplification from reference gene primers served as the basis for estimated nucleated cell counts. Only in-frame clones appear in the TCRdb table, and some are missing; sequencing was by immunoSEQ multiplex PCR. V and J calls and clone size follow that table, whereas D and trimming were derived from the DNA. The sample has approximately 220,000 clones; 80% to 90% are singletons. Which cohort a participant joined came from the clinical history participants gave. The V end was cut by 5 bases, the J end by 5 bases, with 17 bases between. The germline V gene encodes CDR1 LGHDT and CDR2 YNNKEL (reference sequence). The CDR3 loop spans 15 amino acids.

The specimen was PBMCs or T cells enriched from blood (not recorded which). This clonotype was obtained from a woman aged 18-35 years in a cohort exposed to, infected with or recovered from COVID-19 (not recorded which). This chain uses TRBV3-1 (or the pseudogene TRBV3-2) with TRBJ2-3; possibly TRBD2 for D (5 bases). CDR3 in DNA: TGTGCCAGCAGCGTCATGAGGAGTGGAGGAGATACGCAGTATTTT. This gives the protein CASSVMRSGGDTQYF.